Listed below are T cell receptor beta chains from one sample, sequenced in a study of OX40 agonist ivuxolimab in advanced cancers. Profiled with immunoSEQ multiplex PCR; TCRdb holds only in-frame clones, not every one. In the table there are roughly 80,000 clones, over 75% of which are singletons. The sequencing used CD4+ or CD8+ T cells sorted from blood, collected in a trial of the OX40 agonist ivuxolimab. These receptors were collected from an adult with an advanced solid tumor such as melanoma, head and neck, liver or kidney cancer. Both conserved end residues are part of each CDR3. A D gene is named only where the DNA matches it firmly. Rows may omit the clone size; those that give it use once, few, many or a size class.

CDR3 DNA,CDR3 protein,D gene,clone size,J gene,V gene
TGTGCCAGCAGTGAGAAGGGACTGAACACTGAAGCTTTCTTT,CASSEKGLNTEAFF,-,-,TRBJ1-1,TRBV6-5
TGTGCCAGCAGCTTATCCGGGAGGGTCCGCACAGATACGCAGTATTTT,CASSLSGRVRTDTQYF,TRBD2,-,TRBJ2-3,TRBV7-9
TGTGCCAGCACCGGGACTAGCGTCACCGGGGAGCTGTTTTTT,CASTGTSVTGELFF,TRBD2,few,TRBJ2-2,TRBV2
TGTGCCAGCAGCAGGAGACAGGGTGTCGACGAGCAGTACTTC,CASSRRQGVDEQYF,TRBD1,-,TRBJ2-7,TRBV6-1
TGTGCCAGCAGCTCAGGACTAGCGGGAGGGCCGTTGCAGTATTTT,CASSSGLAGGPLQYF,TRBD2,-,TRBJ2-3,TRBV11-1
TGTGCCAGCAGCCCCTCAGCGGGGCAGACCCAGTACTTC,CASSPSAGQTQYF,TRBD2,once,TRBJ2-5,TRBV28
TGTGCCAGCAGTGAAATCCGTGGGCAGAGCTACGAGCAGTACTTC,CASSEIRGQSYEQYF,-,-,TRBJ2-7,TRBV6-1
TGCGCCAGCAGCCCTGGACCCTTAGCGGGGGCCAGGGGCACAGATACGCAGTATTTT,CASSPGPLAGARGTDTQYF,TRBD2,-,TRBJ2-3,TRBV5-1
TGTGCCAGCAGCTTAAGGCTCACCACAGATACGCAGTATTTT,CASSLRLTTDTQYF,-,-,TRBJ2-3,TRBV7-9
TGTGCCAGTAGTCTCCGATCTGGGGGACAGGGATACGAGCAGTACTTC,CASSLRSGGQGYEQYF,TRBD1,-,TRBJ2-7,TRBV19
TGTGCCAGCAGTGTCGAACTAGCCGCAGATACGCAGTATTTT,CASSVELAADTQYF,-,-,TRBJ2-3,TRBV2
TGTGCCAGCTCACCGACAGGGGGCTTGGGAGAGCAGTACTTC,CASSPTGGLGEQYF,TRBD1,-,TRBJ2-7,TRBV18
TGTGCCAGCAGCTTAGTGGTGGAGTCCTATGGCTACACCTTC,CASSLVVESYGYTF,-,few,TRBJ1-2,TRBV7-2
TGTGCCAGCACCTTTGGCGGCACGAACACCGGGGAGCTGTTTTTT,CASTFGGTNTGELFF,-,-,TRBJ2-2,TRBV7-2
TGTGCCAGCAGCTTAACAGGGGGCTCTAACTATGGCTACACCTTC,CASSLTGGSNYGYTF,TRBD1,few,TRBJ1-2,TRBV5-6
TGTGCCAGCAGTCTACAGGGGGCCTATGGCTACACCTTC,CASSLQGAYGYTF,TRBD1,-,TRBJ1-2,TRBV7-2
TGTGCCAGCAGCGGGGGGACAGACAAGTGGAATGAAAAACTGTTTTTT,CASSGGTDKWNEKLFF,TRBD1,-,TRBJ1-4,TRBV5-6
TGCAGCGCAAAAGACATTCCGGGACAGGGTTACGAGCAGTACTTC,CSAKDIPGQGYEQYF,TRBD1,-,TRBJ2-7,TRBV29-1
TGTGCCACCAGCAGAGATCGTTGGAAAAAGGGATCTGGGGAGCAGTACTTC,CATSRDRWKKGSGEQYF,-,-,TRBJ2-7,TRBV15
TGTGCCAGCAGTTTTGGGGGGGGTCAGCCCCAGCATTTT,CASSFGGGQPQHF,-,-,TRBJ1-5,TRBV27
TGTGCCACCAGCAGAGATGTTGGCTCTGGAAACACCATATATTTT,CATSRDVGSGNTIYF,-,-,TRBJ1-3,TRBV15
TGTGCCAGCAGGCCGGAGCCCCGGGCAGATACGCAGTATTTT,CASRPEPRADTQYF,-,-,TRBJ2-3,TRBV7-2
TGTGCCAGCAGTTACTCGGCCCAGGGGGCATATGGCTACACCTTC,CASSYSAQGAYGYTF,TRBD1,-,TRBJ1-2,TRBV6-5
TGTGCCAGCAGCCCACCGCTGAGCAGGGATAGCAATCAGCCCCAGCATTTT,CASSPPLSRDSNQPQHF,-,-,TRBJ1-5,TRBV21-1
TGTGCCAGCAGCCCCCAGGGGGGGACAGCTAACTATGGCTACACCTTC,CASSPQGGTANYGYTF,TRBD1,-,TRBJ1-2,TRBV9
TGTGCCAGCTCACCAATGAGATTTACCGGGGAGCTGTTTTTT,CASSPMRFTGELFF,-,few,TRBJ2-2,TRBV18
TGTGCCAGTAGTGTAACCGGGACTAGCGGGAGCAGGCCTGGGGCCAACGTCCTGACTTTC,CASSVTGTSGSRPGANVLTF,TRBD2,-,TRBJ2-6,TRBV19
TGTGCCAGCAGCCATGGACAGTTAGCCTACGAGCAGTACTTC,CASSHGQLAYEQYF,-,-,TRBJ2-7,TRBV11-2
TGTGCCTGGAGGGGGACAGCGGTCGGGGAGCTGTTTTTT,CAWRGTAVGELFF,TRBD1,-,TRBJ2-2,TRBV30
TGTGCCAGCTCACTCGGGACAGGGGCCACTGAAGCTTTCTTT,CASSLGTGATEAFF,TRBD1,-,TRBJ1-1,TRBV18
TGTGCCAGCAGCGGTGTCAGGGGGCAGGCAGATACGCAGTATTTT,CASSGVRGQADTQYF,TRBD1,few,TRBJ2-3,TRBV7-2
TGTGCCAGCAGCTTGTCGGATGCCCAGGGCGAGCAGTACTTC,CASSLSDAQGEQYF,-,-,TRBJ2-7,TRBV19
TGTGCCAGCAGTGACTACGCGGGAGAAGATACGCAGTATTTT,CASSDYAGEDTQYF,TRBD2,-,TRBJ2-3,TRBV6-4
TGTGCCACCAGCAGAGATTTTGACAGTTCTTCTCTTGGCACCATATATTTT,CATSRDFDSSSLGTIYF,-,-,TRBJ1-3,TRBV15
TGTGCCAGCAGTCGGGGTCCCACTGGAAACACCATATATTTT,CASSRGPTGNTIYF,-,-,TRBJ1-3,TRBV27
TGTGCCAGCAGCTTAGCAAGTAGCGGGAACGGAGGCGAGCAGTACTTC,CASSLASSGNGGEQYF,TRBD2,-,TRBJ2-7,TRBV7-2
TGTGCCAGCAGCTACGACGACAGGATTGGAAACACCATATATTTT,CASSYDDRIGNTIYF,-,-,TRBJ1-3,TRBV11-2
TGTGCCAGCAGCGTCACCAATGAGCAGTTCTTC,CASSVTNEQFF,-,-,TRBJ2-1,TRBV7-6
TGTGCCAGCATACGGTCGGGCAGCATGAACACTGAAGCTTTCTTT,CASIRSGSMNTEAFF,-,-,TRBJ1-1,TRBV7-9
TGTGCCAGCAGCTTAGCGTTGCGGGAGTGGGGAGAGACCCAGTACTTC,CASSLALREWGETQYF,TRBD2,-,TRBJ2-5,TRBV7-2
TGTGCCAGTAGTATAGGGGGACAGTTTTTCTCTGGAAACACCATATATTTT,CASSIGGQFFSGNTIYF,TRBD1,-,TRBJ1-3,TRBV19
TGCAGCGTCTTTAGTGTGGGCAATGAGCAGTTCTTC,CSVFSVGNEQFF,-,-,TRBJ2-1,TRBV29-1
TGTGCCAGCAGCACGGGGGGGGAGCAGTTCTTC,CASSTGGEQFF,TRBD2,-,TRBJ2-1,TRBV11-2
TGTGCCAGCAGTATACAAGGGGCGAACTATGGCTACACCTTC,CASSIQGANYGYTF,-,-,TRBJ1-2,TRBV25-1
TGTGCCAGCAGCCCAGATTCACAGGGGGGTGAGCAGTTCTTC,CASSPDSQGGEQFF,TRBD1,-,TRBJ2-1,TRBV7-9
TGTGCCAGCAGCCAAGCGACTAGCGGGAGTTCTGGGGCCAACGTCCTGACTTTC,CASSQATSGSSGANVLTF,TRBD2,-,TRBJ2-6,TRBV4-2
TGTGCCAGCAGCCAAGAAAGGATAGGGGGCTACACCTTC,CASSQERIGGYTF,-,-,TRBJ1-2,TRBV14